A single sample is the source of the 20 T cell receptor beta chains below, sequenced in a study of cytomegalovirus exposure and HLA in healthy donors. PCR employed 60 Vbeta and 13 Jbeta primers. Using immunoSEQ multiplex PCR, the repertoire was profiled, and TCRdb retains in-frame clones only, with some absent. The data show 90,000 to 150,000 clones, about 8.6% seen once. Sequencing input: PBMCs. The receptors were gathered from a woman between 35 and 50 years old in good health and CMV-seropositive.

The chain has TRBV5-6 and TRBJ1-2, with 7 bases fitting TRBD1. Losses at the gene ends were 0 bases for V and 5 bases for J; bases not matched to a gene: 4. The CDR3 totals 14 residues. From germline, CDR1 is SGHDT and CDR2 YYEEEE. CDR3 in DNA: TGTGCCAGCAGCTTGGAAACAGGGGTATATGGCTACACCTTC. Translated: CASSLETGVYGYTF.

This clone was counted only a few times. The V call is TRBV28, the J call TRBJ2-7; 9 nucleotides match TRBD1. The junction had 5 bases not matched to a gene; V was cut back by 2 bases and J by 0 bases. Germline lookup yields CDR1 MDHEN and CDR2 SYDVKM. The CDR3 is 16 residues long. CDR3 residues: CASSLGTGGSSYEQYF. As DNA, the CDR3 is TGTGCCAGCAGTTTAGGTACAGGGGGCAGCTCCTACGAGCAGTACTTC.

This clone has more than one count but fewer than ten. J is TRBJ2-7 and V is TRBV20-1; D perhaps matches TRBD1 (5 bases). Germline-derived CDR1 and CDR2 are DFQATT and SNEGSKA (reference sequence). This CDR3 contains 11 residues. Trimming shortened V by 5 bases and J by 3 bases, and 8 bases separated the two germline ends. This CDR3 reads CSAPQGYEQYF. CDR3 nucleotides: TGCAGTGCTCCTCAGGGCTACGAGCAGTACTTC.

The CDR3 is CASSFQGSSYNEQFF. The CDR3 DNA reads TGTGCCAGCAGCTTTCAGGGTAGCTCCTACAATGAGCAGTTCTTC. The chain recombines TRBV7-9 with TRBJ2-1; D is possibly TRBD1 (5 bases). Germline values: CDR1 SEHNR, CDR2 FQNEAQ (reference sequence). Trimming removed 3 bases at V and 0 bases at J, with 9 bases between. The CDR3 extends over 15 amino acids.

The CDR3 DNA sequence: TGTGCCAGCAGTTTATCGTGGGGGGGTTCACCCCTCCACTTT. Residues: CASSLSWGGSPLHF. V and J are TRBV28 and TRBJ1-6; weak D call: TRBD1 (5 bases). The ends were cut back, 1 base at V and 9 bases at J, with 10 bases in the middle. The CDR3 is 14 residues long. Germline CDR1 and CDR2: MDHEN and SYDVKM.

The chain joins TRBV5-1 to TRBJ2-2; a possible D gene is TRBD1 (5 bases). Trimming took off 3 bases at V and 0 bases at J, with 12 bases between the two ends. The CDR3 extends over 16 amino acids. CDR1 is SGHRS and CDR2 is YFSETQ in the germline V gene. CDR3 amino acids: CASSSQVPSNTGELFF. The DNA of the CDR3 is TGCGCCAGCAGCTCACAGGTCCCCTCGAACACCGGGGAGCTGTTTTTT. Drawing the rest from reference TRBV5-1 and TRBJ2-2, the complete variable domain is KAGVTQTPRYLIKTRGQQVTLSCSPISGHRSVSWYQQTPGQGLQFLFEYFSETQRNKGNFPGRFSGRQFSNSRSEMNVSTLELGDSALYLCASSSQVPSNTGELFFGEGSRLTVL.

The gene calls are TRBV21-1 and TRBJ1-2; TRBD1 is taken as the D call from the table, unchecked against the DNA. TRBV21-1 is noted as a pseudogene. This CDR3 comprises 14 residues. CDR3 residues: CASSFRDRNYGYTF. The CDR3 DNA is TGTGCCAGCAGCTTCCGAGACAGGAACTATGGCTACACCTTC.

The table lists this clone with a few counts. The J gene is TRBJ1-5, the V gene TRBV4-1; D is perhaps TRBD1 (5 bases). Trimming pared 3 bases from V and 3 bases from J, leaving 15 bases between. The CDR3 totals 16 residues. CDR1 MGHRA and CDR2 YSYEKL come from the germline V gene. CDR3 loop: CASSQRPGDDNQPQHF. The CDR3 coding sequence is TGCGCCAGCAGCCAGCGCCCGGGGGACGACAATCAGCCCCAGCATTTT.

The table lists this clone with a count of one. The genes are TRBV5-1 and TRBJ2-1, with D unresolved. The V end lost 0 bases, the J end lost 7 bases, and 14 bases lay between the germline ends. Germline CDR1 and CDR2: SGHRS and YFSETQ. The CDR3 covers 15 residues. The CDR3 DNA sequence: TGCGCCAGCAGCTTGGACAGTCCGTCCTGGAATGAGCAGTTCTTC. It specifies CASSLDSPSWNEQFF. The full variable domain, completed using reference TRBV5-1 and TRBJ2-1, is KAGVTQTPRYLIKTRGQQVTLSCSPISGHRSVSWYQQTPGQGLQFLFEYFSETQRNKGNFPGRFSGRQFSNSRSEMNVSTLELGDSALYLCASSLDSPSWNEQFFGPGTRLTVL.

The chain uses TRBV7-2 and TRBJ2-7; the D gene is possibly TRBD1 (5 bases). Germline loops: CDR1 SGHTA, CDR2 FQGNSA. The V end lost 0 bases, the J end lost 7 bases, and 7 bases lay between the germline ends. This CDR3 region has 12 residues. CDR3 nucleotides: TGTGCCAGCAGCTTAGCGCGGACAGAGCAGTACTTC. Translation gives CASSLARTEQYF.

This clone was seen only a few times. The chain has TRBV5-1 and TRBJ2-3; perhaps TRBD2 as D (5 bases). The V gene's germline CDR1 is SGHRS and CDR2 YFSETQ. There are 14 residues in the CDR3. The germline V and J ends were trimmed by 2 bases and 2 bases, with 9 bases remaining between them. In DNA, the CDR3 is TGCGCCAGCAGCTTAGCGGCCCCCACAGATACGCAGTATTTT. Encoded protein: CASSLAAPTDTQYF.

The J gene is TRBJ1-2, the V gene TRBV18; 7 bases fit TRBD1. This CDR3 spans 15 amino acids. V lost 3 bases, J lost 4 bases, and 8 bases stayed unmatched. Germline assignment: CDR1 KGHSH and CDR2 LQKENI. The CDR3 region is CASSPTGSNGYGYTF. In DNA form, the CDR3 reads TGTGCCAGCTCACCGACAGGGAGTAACGGCTATGGCTACACCTTC.

This clone was detected once. The chain links TRBV2 to TRBJ1-2; maybe TRBD1 (6 bases). Trimming removed 2 bases at V and 3 bases at J, with 10 bases between. The germline V gene has CDR1 SNHLY and CDR2 FYNNEI. There are 14 residues in the CDR3. CDR3 coding DNA: TGTGCCAGCAGTGAACAGGGGTTGGACTATGGCTACACCTTC. Amino acids: CASSEQGLDYGYTF.

This clone was counted between two and nine times. The rearrangement uses TRBV6-5 and TRBJ1-5, with 8 bases identical to TRBD1. The CDR3 is 14 amino acids. With 5 bases clipped from V and 5 bases from J, the junction kept 5 bases outside the gene matches. CDR1 is MNHEY, CDR2 SVGAGI, per germline. CDR3 sequence: CASSRDRLDQPQHF. In DNA, the CDR3 is TGTGCCAGCAGTCGGGACAGGTTAGATCAGCCCCAGCATTTT.

In DNA, the CDR3 is TGTGCCAGCAGTTTGGGCCTACACTCTGAAGCTTTCTTT. Its protein is CASSLGLHSEAFF. This sequence joins TRBV14 and TRBJ1-1; D gene ambiguous. The CDR3 has 13 amino acids. Germline V CDR1 and CDR2: SGHDN, FVKESK. Trimming pared 6 bases from V and 6 bases from J, leaving 14 bases between.

This clone showed up just a few times. The rearrangement links TRBV11-3 to TRBJ1-1; tentative D call: TRBD1 (6 bases). Trimming left V 1 base short and J 6 bases short, with 12 bases between. The CDR3 covers 14 residues. Germline CDR1 is SGHNT and CDR2 is YENEEA. The CDR3 sequence: CASSLAQGRAEAFF. The CDR3 DNA reads TGTGCCAGCAGCTTAGCCCAGGGGCGGGCTGAAGCTTTCTTT.

This clone was found a few times. This rearrangement joins TRBV9 to TRBJ2-1, with TRBD2 matching over 9 bases. V trimming: 2 bases; J trimming: 8 bases; junction bases outside the gene matches: 11. CDR1 and CDR2 (germline): SGDLS, YYNGEE. The CDR3 is 16 residues long. The CDR3 bases are TGTGCCAGCAGCGTCCGCGGGGGGGCCCACCCAGATGAGCAGTTCTTC. Protein product: CASSVRGGAHPDEQFF.

This sequence joins TRBV18 and TRBJ2-3; 7 positions match TRBD1. Germline CDR1 and CDR2: KGHSH and LQKENI. CDR3 length: 14 amino acids. With 4 bases clipped from V and 1 base from J, the junction kept 2 bases outside the gene matches. The CDR3 sequence: CASSQGAGTDTQYF. CDR3 DNA sequence: TGTGCCAGCTCACAGGGGGCCGGCACAGATACGCAGTATTTT. The entire variable domain, with the rest obtained from reference TRBV18 and TRBJ2-3, is as follows: NAGVMQNPRHLVRRRGQEARLRCSPMKGHSHVYWYRQLPEEGLKFMVYLQKENIIDESGMPKERFSAEFPKEGPSILRIQQVVRGDSAAYFCASSQGAGTDTQYFGPGTRLTVL.

This clone was counted a few times. This chain uses TRBV5-6 with TRBJ2-2; D gene unclear. Between the trimmed V and J ends, which lost 0 bases and 5 bases, there was a span of 17 bases. CDR3 length: 17 amino acids. The germline V gene has CDR1 SGHDT and CDR2 YYEEEE. The chain's CDR3 is CASSLASVTRRTGELFF. Here the CDR3 DNA reads TGTGCCAGCAGCTTGGCGTCCGTGACACGAAGGACCGGGGAGCTGTTTTTT.

This clone was seen only a few times. Germline is not matched at one junction end, which may reflect a read error. The genes are TRBV11-2 and TRBJ1-5, with D hard to call. This CDR3 comprises 13 residues. CDR1 and CDR2 (germline): SGHAT, FQNNGV. The CDR3, as DNA: TGTGCCAGCAGCCTAGAACTCAATCAGCCCCAGCATTTT. Translation: CASSLELNQPQHF.